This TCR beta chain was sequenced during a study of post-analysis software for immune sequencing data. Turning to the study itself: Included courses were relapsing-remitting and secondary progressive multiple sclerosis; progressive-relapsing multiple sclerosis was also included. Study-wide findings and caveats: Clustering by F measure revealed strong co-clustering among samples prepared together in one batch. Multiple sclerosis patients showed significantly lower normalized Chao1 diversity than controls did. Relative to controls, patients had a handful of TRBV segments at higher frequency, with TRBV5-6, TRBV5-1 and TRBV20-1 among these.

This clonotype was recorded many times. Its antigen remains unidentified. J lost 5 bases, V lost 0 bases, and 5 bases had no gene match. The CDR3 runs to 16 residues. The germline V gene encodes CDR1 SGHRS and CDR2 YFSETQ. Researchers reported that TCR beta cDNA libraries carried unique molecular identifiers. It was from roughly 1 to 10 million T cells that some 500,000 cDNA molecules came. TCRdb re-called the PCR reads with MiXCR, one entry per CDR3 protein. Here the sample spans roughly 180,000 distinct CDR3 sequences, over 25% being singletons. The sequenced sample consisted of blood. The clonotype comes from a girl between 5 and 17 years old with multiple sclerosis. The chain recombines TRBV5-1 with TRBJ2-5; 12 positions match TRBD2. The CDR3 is CASSLALAGGSETQYF. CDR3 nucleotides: TGCGCCAGCAGCTTGGCACTAGCGGGAGGAAGTGAGACCCAGTACTTC.